This record looks at one TCR beta chain sequence and its context. Relative to the germline gene, one junction end is altered; a read error may explain this. There were TCR beta CDR3 regions amplified from RNA transcripts. The HTBI set primed first-round TCR CDR3 RT-PCR. MiXCR was run by TCRdb on the multiplex PCR reads, yielding one entry per CDR3 protein. This sample has hundreds of thousands of distinct CDR3 sequences, with about a fifth found just once. Uncontrolled infection, other autoimmune disease, pregnancy or lactation disqualified patients from enrolment. This entry comes from a study of T cells in Graves' hyperthyroidism and ophthalmopathy. Germline assignment: CDR1 SEHNR and CDR2 FQNEAQ (reference sequence). CDR3 length: 13 residues.

The sample was blood. This chain links TRBV7-9 with TRBJ1-2; 7 nucleotides line up with TRBD1. The origin of this receptor is a young man with Graves' ophthalmopathy. The CDR3 sequence: CVSSPTGDYGYTF. In nucleotides, the CDR3 is TGTGTCAGCAGCCCAACAGGGGACTATGGCTACACCTTC.